A selection of T cell receptor beta chains follows, all from one sample in a study of blood T cell repertoires in COVID-19. Method: immunoSEQ multiplex PCR; TCRdb's copy keeps in-frame clones and lacks some. Here the sample spans 120,000 to 150,000 clones, roughly 85% being singletons. Sequenced input: peripheral blood. The receptors here all came from a man in his 60s with acute or convalescent COVID-19. Each CDR3 is given with its conserved first and last residue. D genes are given only for firm matches. Clone size appears in some rows only: once, few, many, or a class for an expanded clone.

J gene,clone size,D gene,V gene,CDR3 DNA,CDR3 protein
TRBJ2-7,many,-,TRBV19,TGTGCCAGTAGTATGACCGCCCTCGGCAGGGCCTCCTACGAGCAGTACTTC,CASSMTALGRASYEQYF
TRBJ1-1,-,-,TRBV7-9,TGTGCCAGCAGCTCTTCTGAAATATGGGAGTGGAACACTGAAGCTTTCTTT,CASSSSEIWEWNTEAFF
TRBJ2-1,-,TRBD2,TRBV29-1,TGCAGCGTTGTAGTGCGGGAGAACTACAATGAGCAGTTCTTC,CSVVVRENYNEQFF
TRBJ1-2,-,-,TRBV28,TGTGCCAGCAGAGCTCCCGACACCTCAGCTAACTATGGCTACACCTTC,CASRAPDTSANYGYTF
TRBJ2-3,few,-,TRBV9,TGTGCCAGCAGCTTTCGACAGTCAACTAGCACAGATACGCAGTATTTT,CASSFRQSTSTDTQYF
TRBJ1-1,-,TRBD1,TRBV2,TGTGCCAGCATTGAGAAGACAGGGGGTTTATACGAAGCTTTCTTT,CASIEKTGGLYEAFF
TRBJ2-6,-,-,TRBV9,TGTGCCAGCAGCCTCTTTGACAGTGACACCTCTGGGGCCAACGTCCTGACTTTC,CASSLFDSDTSGANVLTF
TRBJ1-4,-,-,TRBV3-1/TRBV3-2,TGTGCCAGCAGCCAAGTGGAGTTCCAGACGGGTGAAAAACTGTTTTTT,CASSQVEFQTGEKLFF
TRBJ2-2,-,TRBD1,TRBV5-1,TGCGCCAGCAGCAAGGGACAGGGGGCGACCGGGGAGCTGTTTTTT,CASSKGQGATGELFF
TRBJ1-1,-,-,TRBV28,TGTGCCAGTACTGGAGCCCTGAACACTGAAGCTTTCTTT,CASTGALNTEAFF
TRBJ2-2,-,TRBD2,TRBV9,TGTGCCAGCAGCGTAAGCGGGAGTCGGAACACCGGGGAGCTGTTTTTT,CASSVSGSRNTGELFF
TRBJ1-2,-,TRBD1,TRBV9,TGTGCCAGCAGCTTATTCGACAGGGTCGGCGGTTATGGCTACACCTTC,CASSLFDRVGGYGYTF
TRBJ2-7,-,-,TRBV19,TGTGCCAGTAGTAGGCAGGGGACGGACGACGAGCAGTACTTC,CASSRQGTDDEQYF
TRBJ2-7,-,-,TRBV10-3,TGTGCCATCAGTGAGTCCGGCTACGAGCAGTACTTC,CAISESGYEQYF
TRBJ1-2,-,-,TRBV19,TGTGCCAGTAGAAAATCCGGGGTCTATGGCTACACCTTC,CASRKSGVYGYTF
TRBJ2-1,once,TRBD2,TRBV10-3,TGTGCCATCAGTGGGGGGAGGACTAGCGGGAGGGCCCCCTACAATGAGCAGTTCTTC,CAISGGRTSGRAPYNEQFF
TRBJ1-1,-,TRBD1,TRBV27,TGTGCCAGCAGCCCACAGGGGGCGACTGAAGCTTTCTTT,CASSPQGATEAFF
TRBJ1-1,-,-,TRBV5-4,TGTGCCAGCAGCGACCGGACGACAGCGGGCGCTGAAGCTTTCTTT,CASSDRTTAGAEAFF
TRBJ2-1,-,TRBD2,TRBV4-2,TGTGCCAGCAGCCAAGGGGAGTGGGGACTAGCGCGAAGAACCTCCTACAATGAGCAGTTCTTC,CASSQGEWGLARRTSYNEQFF
TRBJ1-2,-,TRBD1,TRBV7-2,TGTGCCAGCAGCCAACCTGGGACAGACTATGGCTACACCTTC,CASSQPGTDYGYTF
TRBJ1-2,-,TRBD1,TRBV6-6,TGTGCCAGCAGTGACCGGACAGGGGGACGCGGCTACACCTTC,CASSDRTGGRGYTF